This note documents a single T cell receptor (beta chain) sequence. The data were obtained in a study of T-cell memory formation after mild COVID-19. MiXCR was run by TCRdb on the 5' RACE reads, yielding one entry per CDR3 protein. Of around 420,000 distinct CDR3 sequences detected, approximately 24% appear once; the ten largest clones hold around 9%. J lost 2 bases, V lost 1 base, and 2 bases had no gene match. Germline V gene lookup returns CDR1 SEHNR and CDR2 FQNEAQ (reference sequence). The length of the CDR3 is 14 residues. The chain uses TRBV7-9 and TRBJ2-7; the match to TRBD2 covers 7 bases. The sample comprised PBMCs or a T cell subset sorted from them (not recorded which). The TCR originated in an adult woman who had mild COVID-19 (a few samples of this study predate the infection). Cell type and time point are not known. CDR3 DNA: TGTGCCAGCAGCTTAGAGCGGGGCGCCTACGAGCAGTACTTC. As protein: CASSLERGAYEQYF.